This TCR beta chain emerged from a study of regulatory T cells in long-lasting Graves disease (dated by TCRdb to the early 2020s). Regarding the complete study: Antithyroid drugs had been taken for less than 3 months by newly diagnosed Graves' disease patients. Peripheral blood TCR sequencing and RNA sequencing compared persistent Graves' disease patients with newly diagnosed Graves' disease patients. TCR sequencing covered 13 persistent and 20 newly diagnosed Graves' disease patients, around 33 samples in total. The study was conducted in China and was registered as a clinical trial.

Between the V and J ends, shortened by 10 bases and 2 bases respectively, the junction contains 14 bases. The CDR3 contains 14 residues, cysteine and phenylalanine counted. Only the CDR3 portion is preserved as DNA: 42 bases, with reading frame beginning at the first base. The germline V gene supplies CDR1 ENHRY and CDR2 SYGVKD. Receptors were amplified or captured by multiplex PCR. Data came from an Illumina HiSeq 4000. iRepertoire HTBI primers and Arm-PCR amplification of CDR3 regions were used to construct TCR beta libraries. PCR products were gel purified before sequencing. The published analysis was carried out like this. A total of fewer than 80 TRBV and some 15 TRBJ segments were identified across samples and were used for gene usage analysis of CDR3 amino acid clonotypes. Filtered high-quality paired reads were merged into contigs using COPE and FqMerger. Contigs were aligned with BLAST to IMGT TRBV, TRBD and TRBJ reference genes, and CDR3 was defined per IMGT. Clonotypes above 0.1% frequency were classified as highly expanded clones. Shannon entropy served as the measure of repertoire diversity, while the Gini coefficient captured V-J evenness. A clonotype found in more than one individual was treated as public. TCRdb handled the public reads itself, with Q25 trimming in fastp and clone calling in MiXCR, and kept productive beta chains. Each CDR3 protein appears once, grouped with its most common genes and DNA. The V and J calls here are based on TCRdb, not the publication. This sample holds under 450,000 distinct CDR3 sequences; approximately 12% were observed only once. The ten largest account for about 20% of the sample.

The investigation overall reported the following: Only peripheral blood was studied, because thyroid tissue, the primary lesion, was inaccessible. Preferential use of TRBV28, TRBJ1-2 and TRBJ2-5 was observed in persistent disease, whereas TRBV20-1 and TRBJ2-1 were favored in newly diagnosed disease. The authors noted that the small sample size was a limitation that may lower accuracy. Persistent patients shared more public clonotypes among themselves (more than 2,500) than newly diagnosed patients did (approximately 870). Persistent Graves' disease patients showed lower TCR Shannon entropy and fewer highly expanded clones than newly diagnosed patients, suggesting clonal expansion. Only the TCR beta chain was sequenced and analyzed.

Read against the paper, the sample's time point label means: newly diagnosed GD, antithyroid drugs for less than 3 months. For both TCR sequencing and RNA sequencing, RNA was extracted from PBMCs using TRIzol. The diagnosis of Graves' disease followed American Thyroid Association guidelines. Recruitment of patients was carried out at an endocrinology department in Xi'an, China. From each patient, 8 to 10 milliliters of peripheral blood was collected into an EDTA anticoagulant tube. PBMCs were isolated by Ficoll Paque Plus density gradient separation without further T cell sorting. An Agilent 2100 Bioanalyzer and agarose gel were used to assess RNA quality, and a NanoDrop 2000 was used to measure RNA concentration. Of note for this clonotype: No cognate antigen has been identified for it. It has no much larger one-base neighbor in the sample; base qualities were not kept.

This same sample was also taken into another study, of T cells in Graves' hyperthyroidism and ophthalmopathy. As the second paper documents: Stable Graves' hyperthyroidism was defined as the absence of progression to ophthalmopathy over 18 months of follow-up. Hyperthyroidism patients were aged 18 to 65 years and newly diagnosed, with disease duration of less than 2 months. Any patient with an uncontrolled infection, another autoimmune disease, pregnancy or lactation was excluded. Diagnoses relied on clinical symptoms, serum thyroxine and TRAb, thyroid ultrasound and orbital computed tomography. The TCR CDR3 was subjected to a first round of RT-PCR using the HTBI primer set and the Qiagen OneStep RT-PCR kit. Most expanded thyroid clonotypes (frequency above 0.001) were also detected in blood, suggesting blood repertoires may reflect thyroid immune responses. In cross-validation, a model built on a 13 V-J signature told ophthalmopathy apart from stable hyperthyroidism with over 85% sensitivity and around 83% specificity, and in testing the same model reached 80%/75%. During validation, the model predicted progression to ophthalmopathy a median of around 7 months ahead of onset, with around 65% sensitivity and 72.22% specificity. TCR V-J signatures able to tell the groups apart were searched for in a discovery cohort of 100 patients, of whom under 45 had Graves' ophthalmopathy and 57 had stable Graves' hyperthyroidism. Prospective prediction of ophthalmopathy was tested in an independent validation cohort of some 20 hyperthyroidism patients and some 17 patients who later progressed to ophthalmopathy. The 100 discovery patients were randomly split 7:3 into training and test sets. Thyroid tissue and blood T-cell repertoires from six Graves' hyperthyroidism patients were also compared in the study. After sampling, hyperthyroidism patients received methimazole starting at 30 mg daily, and ophthalmopathy patients received high-dose intravenous methylprednisolone. Libraries were constructed in a second round of multiplex PCR, after which size selection and purification were performed. Sequencing of the libraries was done on an Illumina HiSeq2000 using paired-end 100 bp reads. SOAPnuke was used to process the raw data, throwing out any read that contained adapters or uncalled bases, had a mean Phred below 15, or lacked an exact constant-primer or identifier match. COPE v1.2.5 was used to merge high-quality paired reads, and clonotypes were defined as unique nucleotide sequences. MiTCR v1.1 was used to align the clonotypes against IMGT TRBV, TRBD and TRBJ reference segments. The analysis was restricted to V-J combinations with a frequency above 0.0001, which together covered 99% to 99.2% of the repertoires. A TCS score was defined as the ratio of F50 (clonal expansion) to E x V (chaos), with BLOSUM62-based TCRdist applied between CDR3 peptides within each V-J. Welch's t-statistics and random forest reduced around 510 V-J features to 10 to 15, which were used in a naive Bayes classifier (R e1071). Sample size was not statistically predetermined, and blinding of investigators to group allocation was not performed. The paper reports TCR Vbeta CDR3 sequencing of roughly 140 peripheral blood samples: approximately 41 ophthalmopathy, under 80 hyperthyroidism and around 17 progressor patients.

Here the sequenced sample was peripheral blood mononuclear cells (PBMCs), taken at new diagnosis, from a patient treated with antithyroid drugs. The chain employs TRBV10-3 and TRBJ2-2; the D gene lacks a confident call. The TCR comes from a woman younger than 30 with Graves disease. Donor details come from another sample of the same person, matched by shared clones. The bases are TGTGCCACCTATGGCGGCACAAACACCGGGGAGCTGTTTTTT. The encoded protein is CATYGGTNTGELFF.